This T cell receptor (beta chain) derives from a study of blood T cells in healthy people across ages. Study results and limitations: The fall in TCR beta diversity per million T cells was roughly linear with age.

Primed by a sample-barcoded 5' primer and a J-beta primer mix, a second PCR proceeded for about 6 to 11 cycles. A template-switch adaptor that had 12 random nucleotides put a tag on each cDNA molecule. TCRdb ran MiXCR on the 5' RACE reads and lists one entry per CDR3 protein. Of around 1,000,000 distinct CDR3 sequences listed, around 27% are singletons. The CDR3 has 14 residues. This clonotype was picked up a small number of times. Its antigen is not known. The sample also formed part of further work on T cells of mothers and their children. From that report: Donors comprised three healthy Caucasian mothers plus their six children.

The sequenced sample consisted of blood. The chain links TRBV12-2 to TRBJ1-2; no check of the table's D call, TRBD1, against the DNA was made. TRBV12-2 is assigned pseudogene status. This clonotype originated in a girl aged 2-10 years in good health. The CDR3 spells CASRLEGTGAEYTF. The CDR3, as DNA: TGTGCAAGTCGCTTAGAGGGGACAGGCGCCGAGTACACCTTC.